This T cell receptor (beta chain) was profiled in a study of shared clonotypes between healthy human individuals. Across the whole study: CD4 naive and memory got three plates each, CD8 naive two, CD8 memory one.

V shed 5 bases, J shed 2 bases, and the junction held 1 base outside the gene matches. The germline CDR1 and CDR2 sequences are SEHNR and FQNEAQ (reference sequence). The length of the CDR3 is 14 residues. Whole-study findings and limits: The study drew on few donors, limiting represented genetic and exposure-history diversity.

An even split of each subset's genomic DNA across several immunoSEQ plates was performed. Using immunoSEQ multiplex PCR, the repertoire was profiled, and TCRdb retains in-frame clones only, with some absent. The table has about 1.1 million clones, about 72% seen once. CD4+ cells yielded CD45RA+ naive and CD45RA-negative memory subsets. This clone was seen a few times. The antigen remains undetermined. This sample includes further DNA sequences coding for the same CDR3. The rearrangement links TRBV7-9 to TRBJ1-5, with TRBD1 matching over 9 bases. This sequence was found in a man in his late teens or twenties in good health. Some clones in this sample may be carry-over from other donors' samples. The sequencing sample was made of memory CD4+ T cells from PBMCs. Subset here: CD45RA-negative fraction. The CDR3 DNA sequence: TGTGCCAGCAGCCGGGACAGGGGCAATCAGCCCCAGCATTTT. Protein sequence: CASSRDRGNQPQHF.